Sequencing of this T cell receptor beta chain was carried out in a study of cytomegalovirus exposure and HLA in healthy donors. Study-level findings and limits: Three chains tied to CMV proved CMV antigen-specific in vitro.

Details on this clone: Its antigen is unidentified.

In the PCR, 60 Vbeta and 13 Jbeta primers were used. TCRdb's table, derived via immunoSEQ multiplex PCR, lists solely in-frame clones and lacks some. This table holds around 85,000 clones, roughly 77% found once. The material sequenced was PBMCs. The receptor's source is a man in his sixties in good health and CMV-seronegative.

The CDR3 bases are TGTGCCTGGACCCTAGGACTAGCGGGCACAGATACGCAGTATTTT. Translating gives CAWTLGLAGTDTQYF. This chain uses TRBV30 with TRBJ2-3; 10 nucleotides line up with TRBD2. The CDR3 sequence is 15 residues long. Trimming at V came to 4 bases and at J to 1 base, leaving 5 bases not matched to a gene. Per germline, CDR1 GTSNPN and CDR2 SVGIG (reference sequence).